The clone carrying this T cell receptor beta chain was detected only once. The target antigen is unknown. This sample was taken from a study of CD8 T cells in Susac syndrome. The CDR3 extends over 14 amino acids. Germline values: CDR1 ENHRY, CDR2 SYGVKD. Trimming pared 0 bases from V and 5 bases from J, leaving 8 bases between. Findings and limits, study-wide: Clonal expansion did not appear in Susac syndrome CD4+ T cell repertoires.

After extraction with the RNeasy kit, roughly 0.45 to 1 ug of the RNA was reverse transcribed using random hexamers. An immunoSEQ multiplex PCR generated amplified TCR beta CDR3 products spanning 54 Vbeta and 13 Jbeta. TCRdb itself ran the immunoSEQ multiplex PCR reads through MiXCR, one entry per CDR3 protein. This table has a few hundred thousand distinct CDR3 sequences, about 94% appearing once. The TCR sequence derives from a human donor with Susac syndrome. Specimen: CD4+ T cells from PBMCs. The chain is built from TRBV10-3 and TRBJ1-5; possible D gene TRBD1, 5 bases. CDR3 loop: CAISESEGDQPQHF. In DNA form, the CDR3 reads TGTGCCATCAGTGAGTCTGAAGGGGATCAGCCCCAGCATTTT.